The entry below gives a single T cell receptor (beta chain) sequence along with its context. Every subset had its genomic DNA shared out evenly among several immunoSEQ plates. Sequenced by immunoSEQ multiplex PCR; TCRdb stores in-frame clones only, minus some. The sample carries 2 million to 2.5 million clones, more than 90% recorded once. This specimen belongs to a study of shared clonotypes between healthy human individuals. Background on the study: Each donor contributed plates that comprised three CD4 naive, three CD4 memory, two CD8 naive and one CD8 memory.

The length of the CDR3 is 18 residues. Trimming took 4 bases from V and 2 from J; bases not matched to a gene: 16. Germline assignment: CDR1 KGHSH and CDR2 LQKENI. The material sequenced was naive CD4+ T cells sorted from blood. Subset specified: CD45RA+ positively selected. The TCR was taken from a man between 18 and 29 years old in good health. This rearrangement joins TRBV18 to TRBJ1-2; 7 bases fit TRBD1. CDR3 in amino acids: CASSLTRTGGTPNYGYTF. CDR3 sequence (DNA): TGTGCCAGCTCACTTACCAGGACAGGAGGAACCCCCAACTATGGCTACACCTTC. Supplemented by reference TRBV18 and TRBJ1-2, the full variable domain reads NAGVMQNPRHLVRRRGQEARLRCSPMKGHSHVYWYRQLPEEGLKFMVYLQKENIIDESGMPKERFSAEFPKEGPSILRIQQVVRGDSAAYFCASSLTRTGGTPNYGYTFGSGTRLTVV.